The 19 T cell receptor beta chains given below trace back to one sample, sequenced in a study of T cells in Graves' hyperthyroidism and ophthalmopathy. Researchers took RNA transcripts and amplified the TCR beta CDR3 regions from them. The HTBI primer set was used in a first-round RT-PCR of the TCR CDR3. TCRdb ran MiXCR on the multiplex PCR reads and lists one entry per CDR3 protein. The table records some 800,000 distinct CDR3 sequences, around 38% of them present only once. What was sequenced was blood. The receptors derive from a man between 18 and 35 years old with Graves' hyperthyroidism.

V is TRBV30 and J is TRBJ2-2, with D possibly being TRBD2 (5 bases). CDR3 length: 13 amino acids. The V end lost 0 bases, the J end lost 7 bases, and 9 bases lay between the germline ends. Germline CDR1 GTSNPN, CDR2 SVGIG (reference sequence). CDR3 residues: CAWSVGEFGELFF. In DNA, the CDR3 is TGTGCCTGGAGTGTTGGGGAGTTCGGGGAGCTGTTTTTT.

As for this clonotype: A read error is likely, as this CDR3 ends without the conserved phenylalanine or tryptophan. V and J are TRBV10-3 and TRBJ1-1; D gene uncertain. The CDR3 has 11 residues. With 10 bases removed from V and 6 bases from J, the gap between germline ends came to 12 bases. Germline CDR1 reads ENHRY; CDR2 reads SYGVKD. CDR3 in amino acids: CATALGSEAFL. The CDR3 DNA reads as TGTGCCACCGCCCTTGGGTCTGAAGCTTTCCTT.

The chain uses TRBV10-2 and TRBJ1-6; TRBD1 matches 7 bases. V lost 4 bases and J lost 7; bases outside the gene matches: 7. CDR3 length: 15 amino acids. CDR1 is WSHSY, CDR2 SAAADI, per germline. This chain's CDR3 is CASSAAPTGNSPLHF. The CDR3 bases are TGCGCCAGCAGTGCTGCCCCGACAGGGAATTCACCCCTCCACTTT.

This clonotype was detected ten times or more. The chain couples TRBV20-1 to TRBJ1-2; TRBD1 might be the D (6 bases). The ends were cut back, 0 bases at V and 5 bases at J, with 7 bases in the middle. The CDR3 has 12 amino acids. Germline assignment: CDR1 DFQATT and CDR2 SNEGSKA (reference sequence). In nucleotides, the CDR3 is TGCAGTGCTAGAGACGGACAGTATGGCTACACCTTC. Translation gives CSARDGQYGYTF.

V and J are TRBV20-1 and TRBJ2-7; TRBD2 matches 9 bases. Germline trimming cut 6 bases from V and 4 bases from J; bases unmatched to any gene: 13. The CDR3 runs 15 residues. CDR1 and CDR2 (germline): DFQATT, SNEGSKA (reference sequence). Here the CDR3 reads CSARPSAGGRYEQYF. The CDR3 DNA is TGCAGTGCCCGCCCGTCAGCGGGAGGACGTTACGAGCAGTACTTC.

This clonotype turned up a few times. This sequence joins TRBV6-1 and TRBJ1-3; D perhaps matches TRBD1 (6 bases). This CDR3 comprises 14 residues. The germline V gene encodes CDR1 MNHNS and CDR2 SASEGT. V lost 5 bases and J lost 0, with 8 bases in between. CDR3 coding DNA: TGTGCCAGCAGTCGGACAGACTCTGGAAACACCATATATTTT. Protein product: CASSRTDSGNTIYF.

This clonotype has a count of ten or more. The chain links TRBV13 to TRBJ2-7, with D possibly TRBD2 on 6 matching bases. This CDR3 region has 13 residues. Trimming removed 5 bases at V and 1 base at J, with 9 bases between. Germline values: CDR1 PRHDT, CDR2 FYEKMQ (reference sequence). The CDR3 region has the DNA TGTGCCAGCAGCGGGGGACTTTCCTACGAGCAGTACTTC. It encodes CASSGGLSYEQYF.

At least ten counts were recorded for this clonotype. The J gene is TRBJ1-1, the V gene TRBV19; D remains ambiguous. This CDR3 comprises 12 residues. Germline values: CDR1 LNHDA, CDR2 SQIVND (reference sequence). V gave up 8 bases and J gave up 4 bases, with 11 bases separating them. The CDR3 nucleotides are TGTGCCAGTGAGGGCGAAGCCACTGAAGCTTTCTTT. It yields the protein CASEGEATEAFF.

This clonotype was detected many times. The chain combines TRBV2 with TRBJ1-2; D is perhaps TRBD1 (5 bases). The CDR3 spans 12 residues. V was cut by 7 bases and J by 3 bases, with 9 bases left in between. Germline V gene sequence: CDR1 SNHLY, CDR2 FYNNEI. CDR3 region: CASIRRDYGYTF. The CDR3 bases are TGTGCCAGCATCCGCAGGGACTATGGCTACACCTTC.

This clonotype was observed many times. The V call is TRBV19, the J call TRBJ1-4; the D is unclear. Trimming removed 3 bases from V and 10 bases from J, with 9 bases in between. Germline values: CDR1 LNHDA, CDR2 SQIVND (reference sequence). This CDR3 region has 12 residues. CDR3 bases: TGTGCCAGTAGTATGATGACCGGAAAACTGTTTTTT. It codes for CASSMMTGKLFF.

Notes on this clonotype: This may stem from a read error, because a much larger clone lies one nucleotide away. The rearrangement joins TRBV10-3 to TRBJ1-1; perhaps TRBD1 as D (5 bases). The V gene lost 11 bases and the J gene lost 3 bases, with 19 bases spanning the gap. The CDR3 consists of 14 residues. In germline, CDR1 is ENHRY, CDR2 SYGVKD. CDR3 DNA sequence: TGTGCCGCCGAGGAGGGGATTGAGTACACTGAAGCTTTCTTT. Amino acids: CAAEEGIEYTEAFF.

This sequence joins TRBV4-3 and TRBJ2-5, with TRBD1 matching over 7 bases. V shed 0 bases and J 3 bases; nucleotides not matched to a gene: 7. The CDR3 is made up of 16 amino acids. The V gene's germline CDR1 is LGHNA and CDR2 YSLEER. CDR3 in DNA: TGCGCCAGCAGCCAAGATCTGGGGACAGTTAAAGAGACCCAGTACTTC. This gives the protein CASSQDLGTVKETQYF.

The genes are TRBV7-9 and TRBJ2-7; the match to TRBD2 covers 7 bases. Trimming took 5 bases from V and 5 from J; bases not matched to a gene: 12. CDR1 SEHNR and CDR2 FQNEAQ come from the germline V gene (reference sequence). The CDR3 length is 15 residues. CDR3 nucleotide sequence: TGTGCCAGCAGCCTGAGTCGCGGGGGTACCCACGAGCAGTACTTC. It codes for CASSLSRGGTHEQYF.

V is TRBV20-1 and J is TRBJ2-7, with a possible D match to TRBD2 (6 bases). The CDR3 runs to 13 residues. CDR1 DFQATT and CDR2 SNEGSKA come from the germline V gene (reference sequence). V lost 3 bases and J lost 1, with 10 bases in between. CDR3 sequence: CSARMAGSYEQYF. In DNA, the CDR3 is TGCAGTGCTAGGATGGCGGGGTCCTACGAGCAGTACTTC.

Only one count was recorded for this clonotype. The chain is built from TRBV5-1 and TRBJ2-7; D call uncertain. V was shortened by 0 bases and J by 3 bases, with 10 bases between the two germline ends. This CDR3 spans 14 amino acids. Germline values: CDR1 SGHRS, CDR2 YFSETQ. CDR3 loop: CASSLATQSYEQYF. CDR3 DNA sequence: TGCGCCAGCAGCTTGGCCACACAGAGCTACGAGCAGTACTTC.

As regards this clonotype: It may be a read error: a sequence one base away is much more abundant. This chain links TRBV20-1 with TRBJ2-7; 11 nucleotides match TRBD2. With V trimmed by 5 bases and J by 6 bases, 6 bases remained unmatched. The CDR3 totals 13 residues. Germline CDR1 reads DFQATT; CDR2 reads SNEGSKA (reference sequence). The chain's CDR3 is CSAPLAGGCEQYF. For the CDR3, the DNA is TGCAGTGCTCCCCTAGCGGGAGGATGCGAGCAGTACTTC.

This clonotype was seen at least ten times. The J gene is TRBJ1-2, the V gene TRBV29-1; no firm D call. V was pared by 0 bases and J by 4 bases, with 9 bases between. There are 13 residues in the CDR3. CDR1 SQVTM and CDR2 ANQGSEA come from the germline V gene. The CDR3 DNA is TGCAGCGTTGAAGAAAGGGAGGTCTATGGCTACACCTTC. Protein product: CSVEEREVYGYTF.

This clonotype was seen at least ten times. The V call is TRBV15, the J call TRBJ2-2; D is ambiguous. CDR3 length: 15 residues. Trimming cost V 0 bases and J 4 bases, with 9 bases left between them. Germline loops: CDR1 LNHNV, CDR2 YYDKDF (reference sequence). The CDR3 loop reads CATSRETPVTGELFF. In nucleotides, the CDR3 is TGTGCCACCAGCAGAGAGACACCCGTCACCGGGGAGCTGTTTTTT.

The rearrangement links TRBV13 to TRBJ1-3; weak D call: TRBD1 (5 bases). The CDR3 totals 16 residues. The V gene lost 5 bases and the J gene lost 0 bases, with 14 bases spanning the gap. Per the germline V gene, CDR1 is PRHDT and CDR2 is FYEKMQ (reference sequence). Written as DNA, the CDR3 is TGTGCCAGCAGCCTAAGTGCGGGGGGCTCTGGAAACACCATATATTTT. The encoded protein is CASSLSAGGSGNTIYF.